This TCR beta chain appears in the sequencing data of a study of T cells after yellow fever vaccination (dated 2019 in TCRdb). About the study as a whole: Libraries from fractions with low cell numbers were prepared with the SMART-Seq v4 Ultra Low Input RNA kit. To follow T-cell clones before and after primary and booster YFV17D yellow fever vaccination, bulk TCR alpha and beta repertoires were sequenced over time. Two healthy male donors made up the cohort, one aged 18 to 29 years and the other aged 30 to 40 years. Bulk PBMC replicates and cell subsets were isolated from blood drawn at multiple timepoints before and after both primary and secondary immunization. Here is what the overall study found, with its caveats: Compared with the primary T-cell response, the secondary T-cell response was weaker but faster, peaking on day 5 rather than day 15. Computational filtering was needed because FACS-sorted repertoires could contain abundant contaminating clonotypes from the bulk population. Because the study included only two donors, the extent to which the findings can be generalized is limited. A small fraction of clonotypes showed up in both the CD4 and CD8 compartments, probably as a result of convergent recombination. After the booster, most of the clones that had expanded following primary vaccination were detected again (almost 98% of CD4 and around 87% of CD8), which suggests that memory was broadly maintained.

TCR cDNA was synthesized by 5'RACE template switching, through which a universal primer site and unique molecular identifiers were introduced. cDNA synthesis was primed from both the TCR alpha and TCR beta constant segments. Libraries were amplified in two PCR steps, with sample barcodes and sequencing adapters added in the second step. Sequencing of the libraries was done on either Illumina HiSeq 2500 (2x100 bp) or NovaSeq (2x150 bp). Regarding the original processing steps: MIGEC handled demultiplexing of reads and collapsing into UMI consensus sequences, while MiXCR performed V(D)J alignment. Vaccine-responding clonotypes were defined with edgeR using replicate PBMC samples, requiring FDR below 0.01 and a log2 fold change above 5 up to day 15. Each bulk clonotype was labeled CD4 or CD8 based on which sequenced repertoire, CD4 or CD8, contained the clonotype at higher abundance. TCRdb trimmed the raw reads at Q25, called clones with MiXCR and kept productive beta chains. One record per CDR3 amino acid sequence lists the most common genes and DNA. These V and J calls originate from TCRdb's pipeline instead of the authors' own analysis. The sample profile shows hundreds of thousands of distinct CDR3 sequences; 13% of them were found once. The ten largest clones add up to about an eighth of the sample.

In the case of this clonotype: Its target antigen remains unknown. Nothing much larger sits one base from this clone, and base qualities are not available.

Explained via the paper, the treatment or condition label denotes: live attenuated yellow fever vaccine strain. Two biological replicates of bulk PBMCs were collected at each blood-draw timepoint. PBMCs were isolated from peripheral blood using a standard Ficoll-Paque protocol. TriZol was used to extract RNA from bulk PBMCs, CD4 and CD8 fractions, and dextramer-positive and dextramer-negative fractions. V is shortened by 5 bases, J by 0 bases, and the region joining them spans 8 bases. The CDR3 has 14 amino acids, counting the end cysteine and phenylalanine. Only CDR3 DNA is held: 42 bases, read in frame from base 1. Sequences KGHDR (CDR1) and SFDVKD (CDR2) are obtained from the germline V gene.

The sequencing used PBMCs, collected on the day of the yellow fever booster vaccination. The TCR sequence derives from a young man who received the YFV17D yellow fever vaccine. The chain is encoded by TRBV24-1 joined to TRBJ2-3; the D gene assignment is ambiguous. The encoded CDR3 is CATSAARSTDTQYF. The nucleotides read TGTGCCACCAGTGCGGCGCGGAGCACAGATACGCAGTATTTT.